Each of the 18 T cell receptor beta chains below was sequenced from the same sample in a study of blood T cells in healthy people across ages. The authors ran a second PCR of roughly 6 to 11 cycles using a sample-barcoded 5' primer and a J-beta primer mix. TCRdb analysed the 5' RACE reads with MiXCR anew, one entry per CDR3 protein. The top ten hold 15% to 17% of the sample, which has about 650,000 distinct CDR3 sequences, roughly 30% seen once. What was sequenced was blood. These receptors were obtained from a woman older than 75 in good health.

This clonotype was counted at least ten times. The rearrangement uses TRBV5-1 and TRBJ2-5, with a tentative D call TRBD1 (5 bases). This CDR3 has 15 residues. Germline-derived CDR1 and CDR2 are SGHRS and YFSETQ. Trimming took 0 bases from V and 0 from J, leaving 9 bases between them. CDR3 nucleotide sequence: TGCGCCAGCAGCTTGGAAAGCAGGGACCAAGAGACCCAGTACTTC. Its translation is CASSLESRDQETQYF.

This clonotype was seen a handful of times. One base away lies a much larger clone, so this may be a sequencing read error. V is TRBV6-5 and J is TRBJ2-7, with 11 nucleotides matching TRBD1. Germline CDR1 reads MNHEY; CDR2 reads SVGAGI. After removal of 6 bases from V and 5 bases from J, the junction contained 12 bases not matched to a gene. This CDR3 region has 16 residues. In DNA, the CDR3 is TGTGCCAGCAGGCGGACCGGGACAGGGGGTTGCAACGAGCAGTACTTC. This translates into CASRRTGTGGCNEQYF.

Of note for this clonotype: A much larger clone differs from this one at a single base, so this may be a read error. The chain uses TRBV5-1 and TRBJ2-7; TRBD1 matches 8 bases. J lost 3 bases, V lost 4 bases, and 12 bases had no gene match. This CDR3 spans 16 amino acids. Germline CDR1 and CDR2: SGHRS and YFSETQ. The CDR3 loop reads CASSVDPSGGGYEQYF. DNA of the CDR3: TGCGCCAGCAGCGTAGATCCTTCAGGGGGCGGCTACGAGCAGTACTTC.

This clonotype was picked up a small number of times. The chain links TRBV19 to TRBJ2-4, with D possibly TRBD1 on 6 matching bases. V gave up 3 bases and J gave up 4 bases, with 7 bases separating them. There are 13 residues in the CDR3. Germline-derived CDR1 and CDR2 are LNHDA and SQIVND (reference sequence). The DNA of the CDR3 is TGTGCCAGTAGTATTACAGGGAAAAACATTCAGTACTTC. Translation gives CASSITGKNIQYF.

This clonotype has at least ten counts. J is TRBJ2-7 and V is TRBV6-2 or TRBV6-3, with 9 positions matching TRBD1. The V and J ends lost 5 bases and 2 bases, in that order; junction bases with no gene match: 13. CDR1 and CDR2 (germline): MNHEY, SVGEGT. The CDR3 is 17 residues long. CDR3 in DNA: TGTGCCAGCAGTCAACGAACCCCGGGACAGGGTACCTACGAGCAGTACTTC. Protein: CASSQRTPGQGTYEQYF.

This clonotype was seen ten or more times. V gene TRBV6-4 combines with J gene TRBJ1-6; D remains ambiguous. V was shortened by 3 bases and J by 5 bases, with 5 bases between the two germline ends. This CDR3 is built from 13 residues. Germline assignment: CDR1 MRHNA and CDR2 SNTAGT. This chain's CDR3 is CASSETDNSPLHF. DNA of the CDR3: TGTGCCAGCAGTGAGACTGATAATTCACCCCTCCACTTT.

This clonotype came up many times. This chain links TRBV25-1 with TRBJ2-7; 7 bases agree with TRBD2. The CDR3 covers 14 residues. The V segment lost 2 bases and the J segment 5 bases; nucleotides outside the gene matches: 6. Germline V gene sequence: CDR1 MGHDK, CDR2 SYGVNS. The CDR3 bases are TGTGCCAGCAGTGAAGGGGGGGTTAAAGACGAGCAGTACTTC. Translation: CASSEGGVKDEQYF.

This clonotype showed up many times. The CDR3: CSVARTDSTDTQYF. The CDR3 nucleotides read TGCAGCGTTGCGAGGACGGACAGCACAGATACGCAGTATTTT. The chain recombines TRBV29-1 with TRBJ2-3; no clear D gene. This CDR3 has 14 residues. Germline V lookup: CDR1 SQVTM, CDR2 ANQGSEA. Trimming cost V 4 bases and J 0 bases, with 11 bases left between them.

Comments on this clonotype: A much larger clone is a single base away; this may be a read error. This chain uses TRBV10-3 with TRBJ2-3, with D uncertain. This CDR3 region has 15 residues. Germline V gene lookup returns CDR1 ENHRY and CDR2 SYGVKD. The CDR3 loop is CAIGESSQGTDTQYF. CDR3 sequence (DNA): TGTGCCATCGGTGAGTCAAGTCAGGGCACAGATACGCAGTATTTT.

This clonotype was recorded at least ten times. The rearrangement uses TRBV30 and TRBJ2-7; D is unresolved. CDR1 GTSNPN and CDR2 SVGIG come from the germline V gene (reference sequence). V was shortened by 3 bases and J by 2 bases, with 8 bases between the two germline ends. CDR3 length: 12 residues. CDR3: CAWSRGAYEQYF. In DNA form, the CDR3 reads TGTGCCTGGAGCCGCGGAGCCTACGAGCAGTACTTC.

This chain uses TRBV5-7 with TRBJ1-1; D is uncertain. TRBV5-7 is an open reading frame, and its role is uncertain. V shed 0 bases and J shed 4 bases, with 13 bases lying between them. The CDR3 has 15 amino acids. CDR3 in amino acids: CASSLAVGYSTEAFF. CDR3 nucleotide sequence: TGTGCCAGCAGCTTGGCAGTGGGGTACAGCACTGAAGCTTTCTTT.

This clonotype has a count of ten or more. The chain links TRBV5-1 to TRBJ2-5; D is ambiguous. The germline gives CDR1 SGHRS, CDR2 YFSETQ. Trimming removed 0 bases at V and 1 base at J, with 7 bases between. The CDR3 is 14 residues long. DNA of the CDR3: TGCGCCAGCAGCTTGGTCGCAGCCCAAGAGACCCAGTACTTC. This translates into CASSLVAAQETQYF.

This chain uses TRBV7-9 with TRBJ2-4, with 7 bases aligning to TRBD1. The better agreement between TRBJ2-7 and the DNA end casts doubt on the J call. This CDR3 is built from 17 residues. Germline V gene data show CDR1 as SEHNR and CDR2 as FQNEAQ (reference sequence). CDR3 nucleotide sequence: TGTGCCAGCAGCTTTCTTCCTGGGGCAGGGGGTAGCTACGAGCAGTACTTC. Its translation is CASSFLPGAGGSYEQYF.

V usage is TRBV3-1 and J usage is TRBJ1-3; D remains ambiguous. The germline V and J ends were trimmed by 1 base and 11 bases, with 15 bases remaining between them. Per the germline V gene, CDR1 is LGHDT and CDR2 is YNNKEL (reference sequence). CDR3 length: 14 residues. As DNA, the CDR3 is TGTGCCAGCAGCCAAGGGATACAAGGGCAACCCATATATTTT. Encoded protein: CASSQGIQGQPIYF.

This chain connects TRBV20-1 to TRBJ2-1, with D unresolved. The CDR3 spans 10 residues. Per germline, CDR1 DFQATT and CDR2 SNEGSKA (reference sequence). The V and J ends lost 4 bases and 2 bases respectively, with 0 bases between them. CDR3 amino acids: CSATYNEQFF. CDR3 DNA: TGCAGTGCTACCTACAATGAGCAGTTCTTC.

This clonotype was detected many times. The chain carries TRBV25-1 and TRBJ2-3; maybe TRBD2 (7 bases). Germline V gene sequence: CDR1 MGHDK, CDR2 SYGVNS. Trimming took 0 bases from V and 6 from J, leaving 13 bases between them. This CDR3 comprises 15 residues. As DNA, the CDR3 is TGTGCCAGCAGTGAATACGGAGGGGGGGAGGATACGCAGTATTTT. Protein sequence: CASSEYGGGEDTQYF.

This clonotype showed up many times. The rearrangement joins TRBV2 to TRBJ2-1, with 7 bases matching TRBD2. Germline V CDR1 and CDR2: SNHLY, FYNNEI. The CDR3 covers 14 residues. V gave up 6 bases and J gave up 8 bases; unmatched junction bases: 10. The CDR3 here is CASRETSFRYEQFF. For the CDR3, the DNA is TGTGCCAGCAGGGAGACTAGCTTTAGGTATGAGCAGTTCTTC.

The chain recombines TRBV7-2 with TRBJ2-3, with 8 bases identical to TRBD2. Germline CDR1 and CDR2: SGHTA and FQGNSA. The CDR3 extends over 16 amino acids. V shed 5 bases, J shed 3 bases, and the junction held 10 bases outside the gene matches. The CDR3 loop reads CASSPLTGGGTDTQYF. CDR3 coding DNA: TGTGCCAGCAGCCCTTTGACTGGCGGGGGGACAGATACGCAGTATTTT.